The clone carrying this TCR beta chain has a count of ten or more. These data belong to a study of CD8 T cells in ankylosing spondylitis. Quantitative 5'-RACE with molecular barcodes generated TCR beta libraries. TCRdb recomputed calls from the 5' RACE reads with MiXCR, one row per CDR3 protein. The table has roughly 150,000 distinct CDR3 sequences, 30% to 35% seen once; the top ten hold around 6.2%. The TCR was taken from a male donor with ankylosing spondylitis. The sample taken for sequencing was synovial fluid, either unsorted or a sorted T cell fraction (not recorded which).

The CDR3 reads CASTPRGGGGGYTF. CDR3 bases: TGTGCCAGCACCCCAAGGGGCGGGGGAGGTGGCTACACCTTC. The gene calls are TRBV27 and TRBJ1-2; D is possibly TRBD1 (5 bases). This CDR3 is 14 amino acids long. The germline gives CDR1 MNHEY, CDR2 SMNVEV (reference sequence). The V end lost 7 bases, the J end lost 7 bases, and 19 bases lay between the germline ends.